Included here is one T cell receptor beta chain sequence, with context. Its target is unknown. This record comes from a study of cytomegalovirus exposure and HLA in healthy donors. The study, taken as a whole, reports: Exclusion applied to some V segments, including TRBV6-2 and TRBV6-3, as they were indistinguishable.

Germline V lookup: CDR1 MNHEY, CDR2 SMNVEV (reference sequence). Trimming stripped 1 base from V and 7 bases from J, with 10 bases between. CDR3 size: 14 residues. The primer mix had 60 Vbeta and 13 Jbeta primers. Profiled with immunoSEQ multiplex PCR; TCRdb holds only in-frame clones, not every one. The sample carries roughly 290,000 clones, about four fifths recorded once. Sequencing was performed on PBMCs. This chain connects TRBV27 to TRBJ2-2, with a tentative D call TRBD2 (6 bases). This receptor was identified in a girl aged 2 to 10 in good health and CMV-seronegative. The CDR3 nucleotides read TGTGCCAGCAGTTTATTCCGGAGGGGCGGGGAGCTGTTTTTT. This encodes CASSLFRRGGELFF.